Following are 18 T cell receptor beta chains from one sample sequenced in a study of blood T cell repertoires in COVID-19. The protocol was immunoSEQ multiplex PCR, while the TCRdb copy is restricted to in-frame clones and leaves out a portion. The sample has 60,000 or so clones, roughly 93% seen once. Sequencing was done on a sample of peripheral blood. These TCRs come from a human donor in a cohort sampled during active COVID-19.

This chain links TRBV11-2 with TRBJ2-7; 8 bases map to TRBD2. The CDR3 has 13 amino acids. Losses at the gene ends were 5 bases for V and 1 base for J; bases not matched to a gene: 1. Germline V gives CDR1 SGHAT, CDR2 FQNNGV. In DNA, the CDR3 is TGTGCCAGCAGCCCGGGGGGGTCCTACGAGCAGTACTTC. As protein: CASSPGGSYEQYF.

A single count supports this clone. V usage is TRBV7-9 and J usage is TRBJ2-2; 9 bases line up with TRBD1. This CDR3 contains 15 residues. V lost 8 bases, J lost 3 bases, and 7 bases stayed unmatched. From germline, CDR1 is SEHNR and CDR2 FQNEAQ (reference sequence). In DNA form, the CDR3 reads TGTGCCAGCGGACCGGGACAGGGATACACCGGGGAGCTGTTTTTT. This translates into CASGPGQGYTGELFF. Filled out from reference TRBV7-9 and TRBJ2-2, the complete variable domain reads DTGVSQNPRHKITKRGQNVTFRCDPISEHNRLYWYRQTLGQGPEFLTYFQNEAQLEKSRLLSDRFSAERPKGSFSTLEIQRTEQGDSAMYLCASGPGQGYTGELFFGEGSRLTVL.

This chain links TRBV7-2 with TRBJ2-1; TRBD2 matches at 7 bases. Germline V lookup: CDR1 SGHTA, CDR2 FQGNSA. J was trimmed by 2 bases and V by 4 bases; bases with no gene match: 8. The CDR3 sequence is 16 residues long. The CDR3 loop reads CASSSQSSGPYNEQFF. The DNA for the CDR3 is TGTGCCAGCAGCTCCCAGTCTAGCGGACCCTACAATGAGCAGTTCTTC.

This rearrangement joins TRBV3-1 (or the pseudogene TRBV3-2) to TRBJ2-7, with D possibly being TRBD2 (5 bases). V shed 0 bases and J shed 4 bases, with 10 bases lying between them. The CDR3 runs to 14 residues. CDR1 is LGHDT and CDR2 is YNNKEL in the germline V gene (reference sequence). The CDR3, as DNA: TGTGCCAGCAGCCAAGAAGGTGGACTGTACGAGCAGTACTTC. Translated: CASSQEGGLYEQYF.

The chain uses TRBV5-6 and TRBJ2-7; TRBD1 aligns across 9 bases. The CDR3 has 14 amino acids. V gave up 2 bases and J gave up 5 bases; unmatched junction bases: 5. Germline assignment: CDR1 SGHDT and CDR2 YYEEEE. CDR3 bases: TGTGCCAGCAGCTTCGGGACAGGGAGGGACGAGCAGTACTTC. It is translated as CASSFGTGRDEQYF.

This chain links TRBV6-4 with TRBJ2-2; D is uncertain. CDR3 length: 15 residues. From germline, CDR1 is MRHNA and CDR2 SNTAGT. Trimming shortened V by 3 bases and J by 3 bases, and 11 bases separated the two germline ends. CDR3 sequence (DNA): TGTGCCAGCAGTGAAGCAGGTCGAGACACCGGGGAGCTGTTTTTT. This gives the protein CASSEAGRDTGELFF.

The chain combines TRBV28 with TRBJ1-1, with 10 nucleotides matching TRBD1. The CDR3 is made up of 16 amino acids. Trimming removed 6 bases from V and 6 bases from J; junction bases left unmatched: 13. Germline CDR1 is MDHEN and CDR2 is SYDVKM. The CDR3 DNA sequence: TGTGCCAGCAGCCTCTTCCCGGGACAGGGGACTTCTGAAGCTTTCTTT. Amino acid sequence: CASSLFPGQGTSEAFF. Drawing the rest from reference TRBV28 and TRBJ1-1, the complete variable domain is DVKVTQSSRYLVKRTGEKVFLECVQDMDHENMFWYRQDPGLGLRLIYFSYDVKMKEKGDIPEGYSVSREKKERFSLILESASTNQTSMYLCASSLFPGQGTSEAFFGQGTRLTVV.

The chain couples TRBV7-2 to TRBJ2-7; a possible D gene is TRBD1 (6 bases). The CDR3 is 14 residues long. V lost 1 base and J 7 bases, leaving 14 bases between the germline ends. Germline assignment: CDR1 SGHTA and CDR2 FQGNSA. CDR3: CASSLERTVGEQYF. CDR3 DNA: TGTGCCAGCAGCTTAGAACGGACAGTGGGAGAGCAGTACTTC.

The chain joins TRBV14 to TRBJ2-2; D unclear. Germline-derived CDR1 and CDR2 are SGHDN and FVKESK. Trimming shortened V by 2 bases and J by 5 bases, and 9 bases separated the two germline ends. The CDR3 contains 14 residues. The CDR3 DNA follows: TGTGCCAGCAGCCAATATATCGGGACCGGGGAGCTGTTTTTT. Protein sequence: CASSQYIGTGELFF.

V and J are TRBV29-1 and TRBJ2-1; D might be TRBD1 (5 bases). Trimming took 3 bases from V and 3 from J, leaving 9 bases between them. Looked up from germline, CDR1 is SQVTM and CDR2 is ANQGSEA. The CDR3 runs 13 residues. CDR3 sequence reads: CSVDRVNYNEQFF. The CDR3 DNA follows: TGCAGCGTTGACAGGGTTAACTACAATGAGCAGTTCTTC.

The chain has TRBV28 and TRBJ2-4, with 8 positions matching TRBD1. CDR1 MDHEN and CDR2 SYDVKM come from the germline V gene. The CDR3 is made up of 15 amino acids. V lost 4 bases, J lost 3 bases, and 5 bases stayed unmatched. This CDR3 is CASSWTGYGKNIQYF. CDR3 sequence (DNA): TGTGCCAGCAGTTGGACAGGGTACGGCAAAAACATTCAGTACTTC. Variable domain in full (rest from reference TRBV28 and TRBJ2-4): DVKVTQSSRYLVKRTGEKVFLECVQDMDHENMFWYRQDPGLGLRLIYFSYDVKMKEKGDIPEGYSVSREKKERFSLILESASTNQTSMYLCASSWTGYGKNIQYFGAGTRLSVL.

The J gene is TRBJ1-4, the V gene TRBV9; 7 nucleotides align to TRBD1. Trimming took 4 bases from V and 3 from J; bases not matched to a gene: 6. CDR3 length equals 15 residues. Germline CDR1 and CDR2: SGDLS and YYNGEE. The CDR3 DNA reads TGTGCCAGCAGCACCAGACAGGGCCCTAATGAAAAACTGTTTTTT. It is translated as CASSTRQGPNEKLFF.

CDR3 sequence: CASSRETSGLAAEQFF. The DNA for the CDR3 is TGCGCCAGCAGCCGGGAGACTAGCGGGTTGGCGGCTGAGCAGTTCTTC. The chain carries TRBV4-1 and TRBJ2-1; 10 nucleotides agree with TRBD2. From germline, CDR1 is MGHRA and CDR2 YSYEKL. The V segment lost 4 bases and the J segment 9 bases; nucleotides outside the gene matches: 12. The CDR3 covers 16 residues.

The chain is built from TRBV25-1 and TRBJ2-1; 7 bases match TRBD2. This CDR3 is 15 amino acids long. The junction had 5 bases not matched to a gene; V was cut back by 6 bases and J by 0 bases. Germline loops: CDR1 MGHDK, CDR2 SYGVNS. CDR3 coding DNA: TGTGCCAGCAGCGCCCTAGCGGCCTCCTACAATGAGCAGTTCTTC. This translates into CASSALAASYNEQFF.

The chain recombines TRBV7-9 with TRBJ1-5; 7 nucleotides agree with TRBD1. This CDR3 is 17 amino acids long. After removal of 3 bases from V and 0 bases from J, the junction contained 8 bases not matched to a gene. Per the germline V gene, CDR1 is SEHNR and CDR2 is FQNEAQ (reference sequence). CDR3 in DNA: TGTGCCAGCAGCTTGGGGCGAGGGGGCCTTAGCAATCAGCCCCAGCATTTT. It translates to CASSLGRGGLSNQPQHF.

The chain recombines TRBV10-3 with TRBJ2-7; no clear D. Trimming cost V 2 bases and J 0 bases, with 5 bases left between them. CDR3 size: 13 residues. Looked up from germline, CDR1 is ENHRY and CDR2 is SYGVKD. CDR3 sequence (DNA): TGTGCCATCAGTGAGGAGAGCTCCTACGAGCAGTACTTC. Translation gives CAISEESSYEQYF.

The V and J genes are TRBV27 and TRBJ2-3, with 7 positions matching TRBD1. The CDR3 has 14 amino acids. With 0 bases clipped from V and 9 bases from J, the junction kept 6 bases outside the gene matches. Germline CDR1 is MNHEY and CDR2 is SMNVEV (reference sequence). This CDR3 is CASSLSPDRATQYF. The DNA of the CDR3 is TGTGCCAGCAGTTTATCACCTGACAGGGCAACGCAGTATTTT.

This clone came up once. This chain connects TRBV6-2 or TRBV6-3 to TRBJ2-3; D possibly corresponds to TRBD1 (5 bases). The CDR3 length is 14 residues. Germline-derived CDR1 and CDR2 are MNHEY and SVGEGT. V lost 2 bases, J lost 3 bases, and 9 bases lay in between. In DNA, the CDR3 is TGTGCCAGCAGTTACCAGGGTTGGACAGATACGCAGTATTTT. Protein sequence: CASSYQGWTDTQYF.